This is a list of T cell receptor beta chains from one sample in a study of preoperative IRX-2 immunotherapy in early breast cancer. The data were produced by immunoSEQ multiplex PCR, yet TCRdb's version contains in-frame clones alone and is incomplete. The top ten clones hold 1.2% of a sample with about 42,000 clones, 60% to 80% of them seen once. The sequences come from tumor tissue, collected after IRX-2 immunotherapy. The source is a human donor with breast cancer. CDR3s include the opening cysteine and the closing phenylalanine or tryptophan. The D gene is left open where the match is weak. Size tells how often a clone was seen (once, few, many) or the class of an expanded clone, and some rows leave it out.

cdr3_nt	cdr3_aa	clone_size	d_call	cdr3_length	v_call	j_call
TGTGCCAGCAGGAAATGGGGTCCGGCGAACACTGAAGCTTTCTTT	CASRKWGPANTEAFF	.	.	15	TRBV6-8	TRBJ1-1
TGTGCCAGCAGTAAACAGGGGTCGATAGAGCAGTACTTC	CASSKQGSIEQYF	.	TRBD1	13	TRBV6-8	TRBJ2-7
TGCGCCAGCAGCCTACAACCGGGACCACAACTTGAAAAACTGTTTTTT	CASSLQPGPQLEKLFF	.	.	16	TRBV5-1	TRBJ1-4
TGTGCCAGCAGTGAAGTGGCTAGCGGGGGGGTTGTGGATGAGCAGTTCTTC	CASSEVASGGVVDEQFF	.	TRBD2	17	TRBV6-1	TRBJ2-1
TGTGCCAGCGGCCAGGGTACGGATCAGCCCCAGCATTTT	CASGQGTDQPQHF	.	.	13	TRBV7-1	TRBJ1-5
TGTGCCAGCAGTTACTTTTCACTAACAGGGACTGGAAACACCATATATTTT	CASSYFSLTGTGNTIYF	.	.	17	TRBV6-8	TRBJ1-3
TGTGCCAGCAGGTCGAACACTGAAGCTTTCTTT	CASRSNTEAFF	.	.	11	TRBV6-4	TRBJ1-1
TGTGCCAGCAGCCCCGGCGGGGGCTACGAGCAGTACTTC	CASSPGGGYEQYF	.	TRBD2	13	TRBV5-8	TRBJ2-7
TGTGCCAGCAGTTACTCGGAAAGACAGAGCCTTCTGAGGCCCCAGCATTTT	CASSYSERQSLLRPQHF	.	.	17	TRBV6-8	TRBJ1-5
TGTGCCATCAGTGAGACACGGAATCAGCCCCAGCATTTT	CAISETRNQPQHF	.	.	13	TRBV10-3	TRBJ1-5
TGCGCCAGCAGCTTGTCCAGGGAAGGTAACTATGGCTACACCTTC	CASSLSREGNYGYTF	.	.	15	TRBV5-1	TRBJ1-2
TGTGCCAGCAGTCCGCCGGAGGGCCCAGACCAAGAGACCCAGTACTTC	CASSPPEGPDQETQYF	.	.	16	TRBV28	TRBJ2-5
TGTGCCAGCAGTTCTCCCCCTAATGAGCAGTTCTTC	CASSSPPNEQFF	few	.	12	TRBV6-8	TRBJ2-1
TGTGCCAGCAGTCCCCATGAGCAGGCCACCTACGAGCAGTACTTC	CASSPHEQATYEQYF	.	.	15	TRBV28	TRBJ2-7
TGTGCCAGCAGCTTACGGGAGGGCCTCACCTGGGAGCTGTTTTTT	CASSLREGLTWELFF	.	TRBD2	15	TRBV11-3	TRBJ2-2
TGCGCCACCCAGAGGGACAGGGCAGGTACGCAGTATTTT	CATQRDRAGTQYF	.	TRBD1	13	TRBV10-2	TRBJ2-3
TGTGCCACCAGCAGAGTCGGGGTTTCCTATGGCTACACCTTC	CATSRVGVSYGYTF	medium-sized	.	14	TRBV15	TRBJ1-2
TGTGCCATCAGTGTTGTCAGGGGGGATCCCGGGGAGCTGTTTTTT	CAISVVRGDPGELFF	.	.	15	TRBV6-8	TRBJ2-2
TGCAGCGTTTTTGAGGGTCGGGACGAGCAGTACTTC	CSVFEGRDEQYF	few	.	12	TRBV29-1	TRBJ2-7
TGTGCCAGCAACTCCCCCTCTCGGGTCCGCTCTGGAAACACCATATATTTT	CASNSPSRVRSGNTIYF	.	.	17	TRBV28	TRBJ1-3
TGTGCCAGCTCGCTTCAGGGAGGCATCAATCAGCCCCAGCATTTT	CASSLQGGINQPQHF	.	.	15	TRBV18	TRBJ1-5
TGTGCCAGTAGGCGCGGGAGCACAGGGGCGGGTGGCTACACCTTC	CASRRGSTGAGGYTF	few	TRBD1	15	TRBV19	TRBJ1-2
TGTGCCAGCAGGGGGCGGGCTATTATTGATCAGCCCCAGCATTTT	CASRGRAIIDQPQHF	.	.	15	TRBV6-8	TRBJ1-5
TGTGCCAGCAGCTTTAACAGGGGGCCTCAAGAGACCCAGTACTTC	CASSFNRGPQETQYF	.	.	15	TRBV7-5	TRBJ2-5
TGTGCCAGCAGGGGAACCTACGAGCAGTACTTC	CASRGTYEQYF	.	.	11	TRBV6-7	TRBJ2-7
TGTGCCAGCACCTCGAAACCACGAGAGACAGATACGCAGTATTTT	CASTSKPRETDTQYF	.	.	15	TRBV11-3	TRBJ2-3
TGTGCTAGTGGCCTCGGGACGGCGATAGGCTACACCTTC	CASGLGTAIGYTF	.	.	13	TRBV12-5	TRBJ1-2
TGTGCCAGTAGAACAGGGATGAGCACAGATACGCAGTATTTT	CASRTGMSTDTQYF	few	.	14	TRBV19	TRBJ2-3
TGTGCCAGCAGCTTGGATGGGACAGGACATCAGCCCCAGCATTTT	CASSLDGTGHQPQHF	.	TRBD1	15	TRBV11-3	TRBJ1-5
TGCAGCGCCCGATGGGCGGGGGGCAACACTGAAGCTTTCTTT	CSARWAGGNTEAFF	.	.	14	TRBV29-1	TRBJ1-1
TGCGCCAGCAGCTTGGCCCCTGGGGCCTACGAGCAGTACTTC	CASSLAPGAYEQYF	.	.	14	TRBV5-1	TRBJ2-7
TGCGCCAGCAGCCGAAGAGGGGAGATTACTGAAGCTTTCTTT	CASSRRGEITEAFF	few	.	14	TRBV5-1	TRBJ1-1
TGTGCCAGCCGGTGGGGCAATCAGCCCCAGCATTTT	CASRWGNQPQHF	few	.	12	TRBV12-5	TRBJ1-5
TGTGCCAGCAGTTTACCTTTGCTACTGCGGGGCCCATCCTACAATGAGCAGTTCTTC	CASSLPLLLRGPSYNEQFF	.	.	19	TRBV28	TRBJ2-1
TGTGCTAGGAACCCGGGACAGGGCAGGTACGAGCAGTACTTC	CARNPGQGRYEQYF	once	TRBD1	14	TRBV12-5	TRBJ2-7
TGTGCCAGTAGTAGCGGGACAGTCAATCAGCCCCAGCATTTT	CASSSGTVNQPQHF	.	TRBD1	14	TRBV19	TRBJ1-5
TGTGCCACAAAAGCGGGGGGACTTACCTCGGGTGAGCAGTTCTTC	CATKAGGLTSGEQFF	.	TRBD2	15	TRBV6-8	TRBJ2-1
TGTGCCAGTACCCTTAAGGGGCCTTTGAACACTGAAGCTTTCTTT	CASTLKGPLNTEAFF	.	.	15	TRBV19	TRBJ1-1
TGCAGCGCACGAGGACAGGGTGCCTTGTATGGCTACACCTTC	CSARGQGALYGYTF	.	TRBD1	14	TRBV29-1	TRBJ1-2
TGCGCCAGCAGCATTCTTTCCGGGGTCACCGGGGAGCTGTTTTTT	CASSILSGVTGELFF	.	.	15	TRBV5-1	TRBJ2-2
TGTGCCAGCAGCTCCACACAGGGGGCGTTCGATACGCAGTATTTT	CASSSTQGAFDTQYF	few	TRBD1	15	TRBV7-1	TRBJ2-3
TGTGCCAGCAGTTTTAGCGGGGGGGGCACCGGGGAGCTGTTTTTT	CASSFSGGGTGELFF	.	TRBD2	15	TRBV6-8	TRBJ2-2
TGTGCCAGCAGCTTGGCCGAAGGACAGGGGGACACTGAAGCTTTCTTT	CASSLAEGQGDTEAFF	.	TRBD1	16	TRBV7-7	TRBJ1-1
TGTGCCAGCTCACCTGGGGGGGAGTATGGCTACACCTTC	CASSPGGEYGYTF	.	.	13	TRBV18	TRBJ1-2
TGTGCCAGCAGCATAGCGCCGGGGGAACCAGATACGCAGTATTTT	CASSIAPGEPDTQYF	.	.	15	TRBV25-1	TRBJ2-3
TGTGCCAGCAGCGATCGACAGGGACATGACTATGGCTACACCTTC	CASSDRQGHDYGYTF	few	TRBD1	15	TRBV11-3	TRBJ1-2